The 24 T cell receptor beta chains presented below share a single source sample, sequenced in a study of human T cells and chemical hapten exposure (dated by TCRdb to the early 2020s). The sample's time point label is to be understood as: patch test 2, 6 weeks after DPC sensitization. This sample's treatment or condition label indicates: therapeutic diphenylcyclopropenone sensitization with weekly scalp DPC. Receptor amplification or capture employed RACE. Data came from a NextSeq 500. TCRdb trimmed the raw reads at Q25, called clones with MiXCR and kept productive beta chains. CDR3 protein sequences are deduplicated, and each keeps its most common genes and DNA. This sample lists approximately 85,000 distinct CDR3 sequences; roughly 10% were detected once. Jointly, the top ten make up 2% to 3% of the sample. The sample here was whole blood, taken in connection with sensitization to the hapten diphenylcyclopropenone (DPC). The receptor source for this set is a woman under 40 with alopecia areata. Some clones in this sample may be carry-over from other donors' samples.

This clonotype occurred many times. The chain recombines TRBV6-5 with TRBJ1-2; perhaps TRBD1 as D (6 bases). CDR3 length: 14 amino acids. Germline CDR1 reads MNHEY; CDR2 reads SVGAGI. Trimming removed 4 bases at V and 8 bases at J, with 17 bases between. In DNA, the CDR3 is TGTGCCAGCAGTTTGTCCAGGGGATATCGGGGCTACACCTTC. Protein product: CASSLSRGYRGYTF.

The table lists this clonotype with many counts. This chain links TRBV12-3 or TRBV12-4 with TRBJ2-7; no reliable D call. Trimming took 6 bases from V and 0 from J, leaving 9 bases between them. This CDR3 spans 13 amino acids. CDR3 amino acids: CASSRSFSYEQYF. CDR3 coding DNA: TGTGCCAGCAGCCGCAGCTTCTCCTACGAGCAGTACTTC.

V usage is TRBV11-2 and J usage is TRBJ2-7, with 8 bases identical to TRBD1. Trimming took 1 base from V and 2 from J; bases not matched to a gene: 13. The germline CDR1 and CDR2 sequences are SGHAT and FQNNGV. This CDR3 has 18 residues. The CDR3 nucleotides are TGTGCCAGCAGCTTAGGCCCACTCGGGCAGGGGGCGACCTACGAGCAGTACTTC. It is translated as CASSLGPLGQGATYEQYF. The variable domain in full, with the rest retrieved from reference TRBV11-2 and TRBJ2-7, is EAGVAQSPRYKIIEKRQSVAFWCNPISGHATLYWYQQILGQGPKLLIQFQNNGVVDDSQLPKDRFSAERLKGVDSTLKIQPAKLEDSAVYLCASSLGPLGQGATYEQYFGPGTRLTVT.

The chain links TRBV18 to TRBJ2-3; D may be TRBD1 or TRBD2 (6 bases each). CDR1 KGHSH and CDR2 LQKENI come from the germline V gene. V was clipped by 3 bases and J by 6 bases, with 13 bases between them. The CDR3 consists of 14 residues. The CDR3 DNA sequence: TGTGCCAGCTCACCCGGCAACGGGGGCGATACGCAGTATTTT. This translates into CASSPGNGGDTQYF.

This clonotype was seen a few times. The rearrangement joins TRBV5-1 to TRBJ2-4, with a weak D call TRBD1 (7 bases). Germline V gives CDR1 SGHRS, CDR2 YFSETQ. This CDR3 has 18 amino acids. The V gene lost 8 bases and the J gene lost 3 bases, with 27 bases spanning the gap. CDR3 amino acids: CASHTGTDPTGGKNIQYF. The CDR3 bases are TGCGCCAGTCATACCGGGACAGATCCCACCGGGGGCAAAAACATTCAGTACTTC.

This clonotype was seen more than once but under ten times. This chain connects TRBV19 to TRBJ2-2; 9 nucleotides line up with TRBD1. CDR3 length: 15 residues. The V and J ends lost 6 bases and 1 base, in that order; junction bases with no gene match: 3. Germline CDR1 is LNHDA and CDR2 is SQIVND (reference sequence). As DNA, the CDR3 is TGTGCCAGTAGGACAGGGGGAGAGAACACCGGGGAGCTGTTTTTT. Translation: CASRTGGENTGELFF.

The chain recombines TRBV7-9 with TRBJ2-2; either TRBD1 or TRBD2 may fit D (5 bases each). V lost 1 base to trimming and J lost 5 bases, with 11 bases between them. The germline V gene encodes CDR1 SEHNR and CDR2 FQNEAQ (reference sequence). The CDR3 covers 15 residues. CDR3 DNA sequence: TGTGCCAGCAGCTTAGTGGGGACCCAGACCGGGGAGCTGTTTTTT. Its translation is CASSLVGTQTGELFF. The full variable domain, with the rest looked up from reference TRBV7-9 and TRBJ2-2, is DTGVSQNPRHKITKRGQNVTFRCDPISEHNRLYWYRQTLGQGPEFLTYFQNEAQLEKSRLLSDRFSAERPKGSFSTLEIQRTEQGDSAMYLCASSLVGTQTGELFFGEGSRLTVL.

Only a few counts were recorded for this clonotype. This sequence joins TRBV6-5 and TRBJ1-2; D gene unclear. Germline CDR1 MNHEY, CDR2 SVGAGI. The CDR3 extends over 13 amino acids. V was trimmed by 7 bases and J by 7 bases, leaving 16 bases between them. DNA of the CDR3: TGTGCCAGCACCGATTCAGGTTTTAGTGGCTACACCTTC. It yields the protein CASTDSGFSGYTF.

V is TRBV9 and J is TRBJ2-7, with D possibly TRBD2 on 5 matching bases. Germline assignment: CDR1 SGDLS and CDR2 YYNGEE. V was shortened by 0 bases and J by 5 bases, with 9 bases between the two germline ends. This CDR3 region has 13 residues. CDR3 protein: CASSVDFGNEQYF. DNA for the CDR3: TGTGCCAGCAGCGTAGACTTCGGGAACGAGCAGTACTTC.

This clonotype was seen a handful of times. The gene calls are TRBV20-1 and TRBJ2-7; tentative D call: TRBD2 (6 bases). The CDR3 spans 13 residues. V lost 5 bases and J lost 6, with 17 bases in between. The germline V gene has CDR1 DFQATT and CDR2 SNEGSKA (reference sequence). The chain's CDR3 is CSAVHWKAGEQYF. The DNA for the CDR3 is TGCAGTGCTGTACACTGGAAAGCGGGCGAGCAGTACTTC.

Ten or more counts support this clonotype. As DNA, the CDR3 is TGTGCCAGCAGCTATAGCGGGGGGGCAGATACGCAGTATTTT. It translates to CASSYSGGADTQYF. The chain joins TRBV7-2 to TRBJ2-3, with TRBD2 identical over 11 bases. V shed 4 bases, J shed 4 bases, and the junction held 1 base outside the gene matches. Germline V CDR1 and CDR2: SGHTA, FQGNSA. This CDR3 has 14 residues.

This clonotype was recorded many times. The chain couples TRBV4-2 to TRBJ1-5; the D gene is possibly TRBD1 (5 bases). Germline CDR1 is LGHNA and CDR2 is YNFKEQ. V was shortened by 3 bases and J by 5 bases, with 11 bases between the two germline ends. The CDR3 has 14 residues. CDR3 region: CASSHTPGDQPQHF. The CDR3 nucleotides read TGTGCCAGCAGCCACACCCCGGGGGATCAGCCCCAGCATTTT.

V gene TRBV7-2 combines with J gene TRBJ1-1; 8 bases map to TRBD1. CDR1 and CDR2 (germline): SGHTA, FQGNSA. The CDR3 loop spans 15 amino acids. With V trimmed by 5 bases and J by 3 bases, 8 bases remained unmatched. CDR3: CASSRQTGVDTEAFF. The CDR3 nucleotides are TGTGCCAGCAGCAGACAGACAGGGGTTGACACTGAAGCTTTCTTT. The whole variable domain, remainder taken from reference TRBV7-2 and TRBJ1-1, is GAGVSQSPSNKVTEKGKDVELRCDPISGHTALYWYRQSLGQGLEFLIYFQGNSAPDKSGLPSDRFSAERTGGSVSTLTIQRTQQEDSAVYLCASSRQTGVDTEAFFGQGTRLTVV.

V gene TRBV7-9 combines with J gene TRBJ1-1; 10 nucleotides line up with TRBD1. CDR1 is SEHNR and CDR2 is FQNEAQ in the germline V gene (reference sequence). This CDR3 spans 15 amino acids. V lost 1 base to trimming and J lost 5 bases; unmatched junction nucleotides: 4. The CDR3 DNA reads TGTGCCAGCAGCTTAGAGACAGGGGGCGCGACTGAAGCTTTCTTT. As protein: CASSLETGGATEAFF. Full variable domain (outside the CDR3, taken from reference TRBV7-9 and TRBJ1-1): DTGVSQNPRHKITKRGQNVTFRCDPISEHNRLYWYRQTLGQGPEFLTYFQNEAQLEKSRLLSDRFSAERPKGSFSTLEIQRTEQGDSAMYLCASSLETGGATEAFFGQGTRLTVV.

Ten or more counts support this clonotype. In DNA form, the CDR3 reads TGCAGTGCTAGTAGAACACCCCGGAACACTGAAGCTTTCTTT. It is translated as CSASRTPRNTEAFF. V usage is TRBV20-1 and J usage is TRBJ1-1; no clear D gene. CDR1 is DFQATT, CDR2 SNEGSKA, per germline (reference sequence). V lost 3 bases and J lost 1, with 12 bases in between. The length of the CDR3 is 14 residues.

Ten or more counts support this clonotype. The chain is built from TRBV25-1 and TRBJ1-1; tentatively, D is TRBD1 (6 bases). Trimming took 4 bases from V and 0 from J, leaving 18 bases between them. The CDR3 extends over 17 amino acids. CDR1 and CDR2 from the germline V gene are MGHDK and SYGVNS. CDR3 coding DNA: TGTGCCAGCAGTGGGCTAGGACAGTATAATCTGAACACTGAAGCTTTCTTT. Amino acids: CASSGLGQYNLNTEAFF.

The sample holds a few counts of this clonotype. The chain employs TRBV12-3 or TRBV12-4 and TRBJ2-5, with TRBD1 matching 12 bases. Trimming took 5 bases from V and 5 from J; bases not matched to a gene: 9. The CDR3 contains 16 residues. Here the CDR3 reads CASSRPRDRGLETQYF. The CDR3, as DNA: TGTGCCAGCAGTAGACCCCGGGACAGGGGGCTTGAGACCCAGTACTTC.

This clonotype was seen ten or more times. The chain is built from TRBV12-3 or TRBV12-4 and TRBJ1-1; D possibly corresponds to TRBD1 (5 bases). V lost 3 bases and J lost 6, with 11 bases in between. This CDR3 region has 13 residues. CDR3 in DNA: TGTGCCAGCAGTTTGGGACGAGGTCCTGAAGCTTTCTTT. Amino acid sequence: CASSLGRGPEAFF.

Ten or more counts support this clonotype. The chain is built from TRBV27 and TRBJ1-1, with TRBD1 identical over 7 bases. Germline V gene sequence: CDR1 MNHEY, CDR2 SMNVEV (reference sequence). The V gene end was trimmed by 9 bases and the J gene end by 5 bases; junction bases not matched to a gene: 12. The CDR3 runs to 14 residues. The CDR3 DNA reads as TGTGCCAGTCTGAAACAGGGGTTTGGTACTGAAGCTTTCTTT. The encoded protein is CASLKQGFGTEAFF.

The chain couples TRBV7-9 to TRBJ2-3; D is possibly TRBD1 or TRBD2 (5 bases each). The germline V gene has CDR1 SEHNR and CDR2 FQNEAQ (reference sequence). The CDR3 length is 14 residues. V was cut by 3 bases and J by 3 bases, with 10 bases left in between. The CDR3 is CASSFEGRTDTQYF. As DNA, the CDR3 is TGTGCCAGCAGCTTCGAGGGGCGGACAGATACGCAGTATTTT.

This clonotype was recorded many times. The gene calls are TRBV20-1 and TRBJ2-7, with D possibly TRBD1 on 6 matching bases. There are 11 residues in the CDR3. The germline V gene has CDR1 DFQATT and CDR2 SNEGSKA (reference sequence). Trimming left V 6 bases short and J 6 bases short, with 12 bases between. The CDR3 sequence is CSASQGSEQYF. CDR3 in DNA: TGCAGTGCGAGTCAGGGGAGCGAGCAGTACTTC.

There are many counts of this clonotype. The chain joins TRBV10-3 to TRBJ2-1; 7 bases map to TRBD2. This CDR3 has 15 residues. Germline values: CDR1 ENHRY, CDR2 SYGVKD. Trimming took 8 bases from V and 0 from J; bases not matched to a gene: 7. The CDR3 reads CAISPREASYNEQFF. The CDR3 coding sequence is TGTGCCATCTCGCCCCGGGAGGCCTCCTACAATGAGCAGTTCTTC.

There are many counts of this clonotype. The V call is TRBV4-1, the J call TRBJ2-4; unclear D gene. This CDR3 comprises 15 residues. The V gene lost 2 bases and the J gene lost 3 bases, with 11 bases spanning the gap. The germline V gene encodes CDR1 MGHRA and CDR2 YSYEKL. The CDR3 nucleotides read TGCGCCAGCAGCCAACCGGCTCAGGACAAAAACATTCAGTACTTC. Encoded protein: CASSQPAQDKNIQYF.

This chain connects TRBV9 to TRBJ2-7; a possible D gene is TRBD2 (6 bases). The ends were cut back, 0 bases at V and 6 bases at J, with 10 bases in the middle. CDR1 and CDR2 from the germline V gene are SGDLS and YYNGEE. CDR3 size: 13 residues. The CDR3 is CASSVVEGSEQYF. CDR3 nucleotide sequence: TGTGCCAGCAGCGTAGTGGAGGGGTCCGAGCAGTACTTC.